These T cell receptor beta chains were read from a single sample in a study of blood T cell repertoires in COVID-19. Measured with immunoSEQ multiplex PCR; TCRdb has only the in-frame clones, and not every one. The sample has some 150,000 clones, 70% to 90% seen once. Sample: peripheral blood. These receptors were obtained from a human donor with acute or convalescent COVID-19. The donor label of this sample is uncertain. The CDR3 runs from the conserved cysteine through the conserved F or W. D genes are given only for firm matches. Size values are once, few and many counts, or a class for expanded clones, and some rows have none.

14 TRBJ1-2 TRBD1 . TRBV24-1 CATSDGGQVYGYTF TGTGCCACCAGTGACGGGGGACAGGTCTATGGCTACACCTTC
13 TRBJ2-1 . . TRBV9 CASSVGNDYEQFF TGTGCCAGCAGCGTAGGTAACGACTATGAGCAGTTCTTC
13 TRBJ1-5 . . TRBV4-2 CASSQEYGSAQHF TGTGCCAGCAGCCAAGAATACGGTTCGGCCCAGCATTTT
13 TRBJ1-2 . once TRBV12-5 CASGLVARWGYTF TGTGCTAGTGGTTTGGTGGCCAGATGGGGCTACACCTTC
14 TRBJ2-7 TRBD1 . TRBV6-5 CASSPPGQGPQQYF TGTGCCAGCAGTCCCCCGGGACAGGGTCCCCAGCAGTACTTC
13 TRBJ2-3 . . TRBV10-3 CAIRPGSTDTQYF TGTGCCATCCGCCCGGGGAGCACAGATACGCAGTATTTT
13 TRBJ2-3 TRBD1 once TRBV29-1 CSVRTGGADTQYF TGCAGCGTCCGGACAGGGGGCGCAGATACGCAGTATTTT
10 TRBJ1-2 . . TRBV20-1 CSARDTVDTF TGCAGTGCTAGAGATACGGTAGACACCTTC
13 TRBJ1-1 TRBD1 . TRBV5-6 CASSHWTGGEAFF TGTGCCAGCAGCCACTGGACAGGTGGAGAAGCTTTCTTT
13 TRBJ2-1 . once TRBV2 CASRVAVYNEQFF TGTGCCAGTAGGGTAGCGGTTTACAATGAGCAGTTCTTC
15 TRBJ1-5 TRBD1 . TRBV7-2 CASSLATGGYQPQHF TGTGCCAGCAGCTTAGCGACAGGGGGCTATCAGCCCCAGCATTTT
15 TRBJ1-6 TRBD1 few TRBV5-5 CASSQGGGGYSPLHF TGTGCCAGCAGCCAAGGAGGGGGCGGATATTCACCCCTCCACTTT
15 TRBJ1-1 . . TRBV19 CATKTRGGARAEAFF TGTGCCACCAAAACCCGAGGAGGGGCCCGGGCTGAAGCTTTCTTT
15 TRBJ2-7 TRBD1 . TRBV7-2 CASSATGTGTYEQYF TGTGCCAGCAGCGCAACCGGGACAGGGACCTACGAGCAGTACTTC
15 TRBJ1-3 TRBD1 . TRBV30 CAWSVPGTAGNTIYF TGTGCCTGGAGTGTACCAGGGACAGCCGGAAACACCATATATTTT
15 TRBJ1-3 . . TRBV4-2 CASSQDVASGNTIYF TGTGCCAGCAGCCAAGATGTGGCTTCTGGAAACACCATATATTTT
17 TRBJ1-3 . . TRBV5-4 CASSLGGARGSGNTIYF TGTGCCAGCAGCTTGGGGGGCGCGCGGGGCTCTGGAAACACCATATATTTT
16 TRBJ2-3 . . TRBV27 CASSLMLGTSTDTQYF TGTGCCAGCAGTTTAATGTTGGGGACTAGCACAGATACGCAGTATTTT
13 TRBJ1-2 . few TRBV19 CASSGQPAWGYTF TGTGCCAGTAGTGGACAGCCGGCTTGGGGCTACACCTTC
14 TRBJ2-3 . few TRBV11-3 CASSLGGWGDTQYF TGTGCCAGCAGCTTAGGAGGCTGGGGCGATACGCAGTATTTT
14 TRBJ1-2 TRBD1 once TRBV19 CASSMDRELYGYTF TGTGCCAGTAGTATGGACAGGGAGCTCTATGGCTACACCTTC
15 TRBJ1-4 . . TRBV28 CASSLSRVGDDKLFF TGTGCCAGCAGTTTAAGCCGCGTGGGAGATGACAAACTGTTTTTT
13 TRBJ2-1 TRBD1 . TRBV3-1/TRBV3-2 CASSKSLDRGRFF TGTGCCAGCAGCAAAAGCTTGGACAGGGGGCGATTCTTC
13 TRBJ2-1 . . TRBV30 CAWRDGSYNEQFF TGTGCCTGGAGGGACGGGAGTTACAATGAGCAGTTCTTC
16 TRBJ2-1 . . TRBV11-2 CASSQPGRTGNNEQFF TGTGCCAGCAGCCAACCCGGAAGGACTGGGAACAATGAGCAGTTCTTC
14 TRBJ1-1 . . TRBV21-1 CASSAKCSNTEAFF TGTGCCAGCAGCGCGAAGTGTAGTAATACTGAAGCTTTCTTT
15 TRBJ2-1 TRBD1 . TRBV11-2 CASSQDRGLIREQFF TGTGCCAGCAGCCAGGACAGGGGGCTTATCCGTGAGCAGTTCTTC
17 TRBJ2-2 TRBD2 . TRBV19 CASSIGPAGGRTGELFF TGTGCCAGTAGTATTGGTCCAGCGGGAGGGAGGACCGGGGAGCTGTTTTTT
15 TRBJ2-2 . once TRBV25-1 CASGPPGTNTGELFF TGTGCCAGCGGGCCTCCGGGAACGAACACCGGGGAGCTGTTTTTT
16 TRBJ1-5 . . TRBV15 CATSRGAGANNQPQHF TGTGCCACCAGCAGAGGGGCAGGGGCTAACAATCAGCCCCAGCATTTT
12 TRBJ2-1 . . TRBV25-1 CASSTTGTRPFF TGTGCCAGCAGTACAACCGGGACTCGACCGTTCTTC
15 TRBJ2-5 . . TRBV7-2 CASSLSYGGRETQYF TGTGCCAGCAGCTTAAGTTACGGGGGGCGAGAGACCCAGTACTTC